The 10 T cell receptor beta chains in this list originate from one sample, sequenced in a study of cytomegalovirus exposure and HLA in healthy donors. PCR involved 60 Vbeta and 13 Jbeta primers. Clones were sequenced by immunoSEQ multiplex PCR, and TCRdb holds only the in-frame ones, with some missing. The table shows 100,000 to 150,000 clones, with over 70% occurring only once. Sequenced input: PBMCs. These receptors were collected from a middle-aged woman in good health and CMV-seronegative.

The rearrangement links TRBV4-1 to TRBJ2-7; possibly TRBD1 for D (6 bases). V lost 0 bases, J lost 3 bases, and 12 bases lay in between. Germline V CDR1 and CDR2: MGHRA, YSYEKL. The CDR3 loop spans 15 amino acids. CDR3 in amino acids: CASSQEQGMDYEQYF. The CDR3, as DNA: TGCGCCAGCAGCCAAGAACAGGGAATGGACTACGAGCAGTACTTC.

This chain joins TRBV10-3 and TRBJ2-1; D ambiguous. Trimming removed 4 bases at V and 3 bases at J, with 10 bases between. The CDR3 sequence is 14 residues long. CDR1 ENHRY and CDR2 SYGVKD come from the germline V gene. CDR3 sequence: CAISGNLFYNEQFF. In DNA, the CDR3 is TGTGCCATCAGTGGTAATCTGTTCTACAATGAGCAGTTCTTC.

The rearrangement joins TRBV6-9 to TRBJ2-1; TRBD2 agrees at 7 bases. V shed 4 bases and J 8 bases; nucleotides not matched to a gene: 11. This CDR3 is built from 15 residues. CDR1 and CDR2 from the germline V gene are MNHGY and SVAAGI. This CDR3 is CASSFRDYTDDEQFF. CDR3 in DNA: TGTGCCAGCAGTTTTCGGGACTACACGGACGATGAGCAGTTCTTC.

This clone came up a few times. The rearrangement joins TRBV28 to TRBJ1-1; the D is unclear. Germline V gene data show CDR1 as MDHEN and CDR2 as SYDVKM. The CDR3 has 12 residues. Deletions cut 9 bases from V and 5 bases from J, with 13 bases between. The CDR3 DNA is TGTGCCAGTTTGGGAGTCCGGACTGAAGCTTTCTTT. Its translation: CASLGVRTEAFF.

This rearrangement joins TRBV28 to TRBJ2-1, with 8 bases that match TRBD2. The CDR3 is made up of 16 amino acids. CDR1 and CDR2 (germline): MDHEN, SYDVKM. V shed 3 bases and J 1 base; nucleotides not matched to a gene: 5. In nucleotides, the CDR3 is TGTGCCAGCAGTTTCCTTAGCGGGGAGTCCTACAATGAGCAGTTCTTC. Translation gives CASSFLSGESYNEQFF.

This chain uses TRBV5-6 with TRBJ2-1; 7 bases map to TRBD2. With 3 bases clipped from V and 5 bases from J, the junction kept 20 bases outside the gene matches. Germline CDR1 SGHDT, CDR2 YYEEEE. The CDR3 is 19 amino acids. CDR3 in DNA: TGTGCCAGCAGCTCCTCTCGGGGGGTCGGGCCTTCTCGGAACAATGAGCAGTTCTTC. Residues: CASSSSRGVGPSRNNEQFF.

V gene TRBV5-4 combines with J gene TRBJ2-2; the D is unclear. The V gene lost 3 bases and the J gene lost 6 bases, with 6 bases spanning the gap. This CDR3 contains 12 residues. Germline lookup yields CDR1 SGHNT and CDR2 YYREEE (reference sequence). CDR3 amino acids: CASSSNPGELFF. In nucleotides, the CDR3 is TGTGCCAGCAGCTCTAACCCCGGGGAGCTGTTTTTT.

The chain uses TRBV6-6 and TRBJ1-1; D is ambiguous. The germline V gene has CDR1 MNHNY and CDR2 SVGAGI (reference sequence). The CDR3 spans 14 residues. V shed 6 bases and J shed 0 bases, with 11 bases lying between them. For the CDR3, the DNA is TGTGCCAGCAGACTACGGATTATGAACACTGAAGCTTTCTTT. Its translation: CASRLRIMNTEAFF.

The chain combines TRBV28 with TRBJ2-1, with TRBD2 matching 11 bases. CDR1 and CDR2 (germline): MDHEN, SYDVKM. Trimming at V came to 3 bases and at J to 4 bases, leaving 8 bases not matched to a gene. CDR3 length: 17 amino acids. CDR3 protein: CASSFDLAGGVYNEQFF. In DNA form, the CDR3 reads TGTGCCAGCAGTTTCGATCTAGCGGGAGGTGTTTACAATGAGCAGTTCTTC.

V is TRBV27 and J is TRBJ2-7; 11 nucleotides match TRBD2. The CDR3 runs to 14 residues. Looked up from germline, CDR1 is MNHEY and CDR2 is SMNVEV (reference sequence). V lost 5 bases to trimming and J lost 4 bases; unmatched junction nucleotides: 4. CDR3 DNA sequence: TGTGCCAGCAGTGGGACTAGCGGTTTATACGAGCAGTACTTC. This encodes CASSGTSGLYEQYF.